The clone carrying this T cell receptor beta chain has a count of ten or more. Antigen specificity is unknown. Universal primer sites and UMIs were introduced during 5'RACE template-switching synthesis of TCR cDNA. TCRdb ran MiXCR on the 5' RACE reads and lists one entry per CDR3 protein. Here the sample spans hundreds of thousands of distinct CDR3 sequences, about 5% being singletons. This record belongs to a study of T cells after yellow fever vaccination. General study points: Only a minor proportion of clonotypes was detected across both CD4 and CD8 compartments. Abundant bulk-derived clonotypes could contaminate FACS-sorted repertoires. Post-booster repertoires contained most primary-vaccination clones again (roughly 96% CD4, roughly 91% CD8).

V gave up 7 bases and J gave up 10 bases; unmatched junction bases: 8. The CDR3 loop spans 13 amino acids. The germline gives CDR1 MNHNS, CDR2 SASEGT. The sample here was CD4+ T cells sorted from PBMCs, taken on the day of the yellow fever booster vaccination. This receptor was taken from a man aged 18-30 years who received the YFV17D yellow fever vaccine. The chain joins TRBV6-1 to TRBJ2-2, with 8 positions matching TRBD1. CDR3 bases: TGTGCCAGCACCCGACAGGGGATCGAGGAGCTGTTTTTT. It is translated as CASTRQGIEELFF.